This section outlines one TCR beta chain sequence together with its context. The antigen remains undetermined. The data belong to a study of cytomegalovirus exposure and HLA in healthy donors. Findings and limits, study-wide: Judged likely to be a sequencing artifact was a cluster of highly shared sequence variants. According to the study, 150 to 200 TCR beta chains were cytomegalovirus-associated. When analyzed later, a missense DCLRE1C variant was found to be linked to TCR beta V- and J-gene trimming.

The PCR contained 60 Vbeta and 13 Jbeta primers. Study processing details: There were around 80 million unique TCR beta chains by a later count, and some 11 million of them were shared. Assay: immunoSEQ multiplex PCR; the TCRdb copy retains only in-frame clones and omits some. V and J calls and clone size are copied from that table; D and trimming were computed from the DNA. The repertoire holds tens of thousands of clones, with roughly three quarters as singletons. The sequencing sample was made of PBMCs. This TCR came from a woman younger than 45 in good health and CMV-seronegative.

Here the CDR3 reads CATSRDGTSRGNEQFF. The CDR3, as DNA: TGTGCCACCAGCAGAGATGGGACCTCTAGGGGGAATGAGCAGTTCTTC. The chain is built from TRBV15 and TRBJ2-1, with a possible D match to TRBD1 (6 bases). Trimming shortened V by 0 bases and J by 7 bases, and 16 bases separated the two germline ends. There are 16 residues in the CDR3. Per germline, CDR1 LNHNV and CDR2 YYDKDF (reference sequence).